This TCR beta chain derives from a study of shared clonotypes between healthy human individuals. Findings of the study overall: Several donors shared about 5% of their naive CD4 clonotypes. A generally larger estimated richness was seen in naive subsets than in memory subsets.

The authors divided CD4+ cells into CD45RA+ naive and CD45RA-negative memory subsets. Per germline, CDR1 MDHEN and CDR2 SYDVKM. The ends were cut back, 1 base at V and 4 bases at J, with 7 bases in the middle. The CDR3 consists of 14 residues. About this clone: Antigen unknown. The same CDR3 also results from other DNA sequences found in this sample.

TCRdb's copy holds only in-frame clones and misses some; the assay was immunoSEQ multiplex PCR. The table records some 2.4 million clones, 93% of them present only once. This TCR was sampled from a man aged 18 to 30 in good health. Some clones in this sample may be carry-over from other donors' samples. The chain joins TRBV28 to TRBJ1-4, with D uncertain. Sequencing used naive CD4+ T cells from PBMCs. The sample's subset: CD45RA+ positively selected. CDR3 coding DNA: TGTGCCAGCAGTTTATACAGTAATAATGAAAAACTGTTTTTT. Translating it yields CASSLYSNNEKLFF.